This T cell receptor beta chain emerged from a study of OX40 agonist ivuxolimab in advanced cancers. For the study at large: Participants, 70% to 90% male, averaged 60 years of age, ranging from about 23 to 90. Study findings and constraints: Certain nonresponders likewise exhibited a low normalized T-cell clonal expansion. At 0.1 to 3.0 mg/kg, clonal expansion of CD4+ and CD8+ blood T cells had occurred by week 6.

A note on this clone: The target antigen is unknown.

Germline V lookup: CDR1 SGHNT, CDR2 YYREEE (reference sequence). The CDR3 loop spans 13 amino acids. V gave up 1 base and J gave up 9 bases; unmatched junction bases: 2. TCRdb's copy holds only in-frame clones and misses some; the assay was immunoSEQ multiplex PCR. The sample records tens of thousands of clones, roughly 81% being singletons. The chain combines TRBV5-4 with TRBJ2-1; TRBD2 aligns across 9 bases. Specimen: CD4+ or CD8+ T cells sorted from blood, collected in a trial of the OX40 agonist ivuxolimab. The TCR originated in an adult with an advanced solid tumor such as melanoma, head and neck, liver or kidney cancer. CDR3: CASSLPGLAEQFF. The DNA of the CDR3 is TGTGCCAGCAGCTTGCCGGGACTAGCTGAGCAGTTCTTC.